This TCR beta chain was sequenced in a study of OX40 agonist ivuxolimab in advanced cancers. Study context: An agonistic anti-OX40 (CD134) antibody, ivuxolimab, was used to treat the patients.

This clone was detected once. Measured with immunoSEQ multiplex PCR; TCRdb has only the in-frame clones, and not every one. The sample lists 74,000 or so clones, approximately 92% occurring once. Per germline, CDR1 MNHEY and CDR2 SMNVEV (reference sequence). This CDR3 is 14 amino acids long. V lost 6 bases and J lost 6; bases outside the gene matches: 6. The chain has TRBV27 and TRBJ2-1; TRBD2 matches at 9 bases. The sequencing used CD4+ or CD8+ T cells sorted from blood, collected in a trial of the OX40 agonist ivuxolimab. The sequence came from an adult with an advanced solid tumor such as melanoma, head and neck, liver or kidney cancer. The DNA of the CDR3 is TGTGCCAGCAGGGTAGCGGGAGAGGTCAATGAGCAGTTCTTC. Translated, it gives CASRVAGEVNEQFF.